Listed below are T cell receptor beta chains from one sample, sequenced in a study of patients and donors after allogeneic stem cell transplantation. MiXCR, applied by TCRdb to the RT-PCR reads, yields one record per CDR3 protein. This sample carries 920,000 or so distinct CDR3 sequences, under 20% of them seen once, and the ten largest clones take around 6%. Source material: blood, either unsorted or a sorted T cell fraction (not recorded which). These receptors came from a human donor who was either an allogeneic HSCT recipient or a stem cell or donor lymphocyte infusion donor (not recorded which). It is not recorded whose cells these are; they may come from a transplant donor. CDR3s include the opening cysteine and the closing phenylalanine or tryptophan. Fields, in order: J gene, V gene, clone size, D gene, CDR3 DNA, CDR3 protein. The D gene is left open where the match is weak. Clone size is shown for a subset of rows, as once, few, many or a class of expanded clone.

TRBJ1-5 | TRBV6-2/TRBV6-3 | few | TRBD1 | TGTGCCAGCAGTTACAGTGGACAGGGAAGCAATCAGCCCCAGCATTTT | CASSYSGQGSNQPQHF
TRBJ2-2 | TRBV5-1 | few | - | TGCGCCAGCAGCTTGGCCTGGGCTCGGGAGCTGTTTTTT | CASSLAWARELFF
TRBJ1-4 | TRBV29-1 | - | - | TGCAGCGTCCCGGATACAGTGATGCGGGAAAAACTGTTTTTT | CSVPDTVMREKLFF
TRBJ2-3 | TRBV9 | few | TRBD2 | TGTGCCAGCAGCGGGGGGACTAGCGTTCCAGATACGCAGTATTTT | CASSGGTSVPDTQYF
TRBJ2-2 | TRBV7-3 | few | TRBD2 | TGTGCCAGCAGGGAACCGGGACTAGCGGGAACCGGGGAGCTGTTTTTT | CASREPGLAGTGELFF
TRBJ2-5 | TRBV29-1 | - | - | TGCAGCGTTGACCATTTACCCTCCCGGTACCAAGAGACCCAGTACTTC | CSVDHLPSRYQETQYF
TRBJ1-1 | TRBV19 | - | - | TGTGCCAGTAAGACCACCGGCATGAACACTGAAGCTTTCTTT | CASKTTGMNTEAFF
TRBJ1-2 | TRBV12-3/TRBV12-4 | few | TRBD1 | TGTGCCAGCACCCTGGACAGGGGGATTGGTGGCTACACCTTC | CASTLDRGIGGYTF
TRBJ2-3 | TRBV6-5 | - | - | TGTGCCAGCCAGGGGAGCACAGATACGCAGTATTTT | CASQGSTDTQYF
TRBJ2-7 | TRBV7-8 | few | TRBD1 | TGTGCCAGCAGCTTAGACCAGGGGGTTTATCGCGAGCAGTACTTC | CASSLDQGVYREQYF
TRBJ1-2 | TRBV9 | few | TRBD1 | TGTGCCAGCAGCGAGACCAACCGGGACAGTTTCTATGGCTACACCTTC | CASSETNRDSFYGYTF
TRBJ2-5 | TRBV6-2/TRBV6-3 | - | - | TGTGCCAGCAGTCCCCCGGACCGCCCGAGATACTTC | CASSPPDRPRYF
TRBJ1-6 | TRBV4-1 | - | - | TGCGCCAGCAGCCAAGGGCTGGGCATCTATAATTCACCCCTCCACTTT | CASSQGLGIYNSPLHF
TRBJ2-5 | TRBV6-1 | few | - | TGTGCCAGCAGTGTCCTTGGGACATCGAGCGTACAAGAGACCCAGTACTTC | CASSVLGTSSVQETQYF
TRBJ2-7 | TRBV12-3/TRBV12-4 | few | - | TGTGCCAGCAGCCTCGGGGGAAGGGTCTCCTACGAGCAGTACTTC | CASSLGGRVSYEQYF
TRBJ2-5 | TRBV30 | few | TRBD2 | TGTGCCTGGATACCGGGACTAGCGGGAGGGGAGACCCAGTACTTC | CAWIPGLAGGETQYF
TRBJ2-1 | TRBV7-6 | - | TRBD2 | TGTGCCAGCAGCGTTAGACTAGCGGGGGGTACTGAGCAGTTCTTC | CASSVRLAGGTEQFF
TRBJ2-4 | TRBV13 | - | - | TGTGCCAGCAGCCCCCGTCTCGTGGACATTCAGTACTTC | CASSPRLVDIQYF
TRBJ1-6 | TRBV12-3/TRBV12-4 | few | - | TGTGCCAGCAGTCCATCTATATCGTTGCAGGGCGGTTCACCCCTCCACTTT | CASSPSISLQGGSPLHF
TRBJ1-1 | TRBV20-1 | - | TRBD1 | TGCAGTGCTAGAGAGCCGGGACAGGGGGCGGCCACTGAAGCTTTCTTT | CSAREPGQGAATEAFF
TRBJ2-1 | TRBV7-2 | few | TRBD2 | TGTGCCAGCAGCTTAAACGCGGGGGGATTCGGTAATGAGCAGTTCTTC | CASSLNAGGFGNEQFF
TRBJ2-3 | TRBV5-1 | few | - | TGCGCCAGCAGCTTGGAGGCTAGCGCGGCAGATACGCAGTATTTT | CASSLEASAADTQYF
TRBJ2-5 | TRBV24-1 | - | - | TGTGCCACCAGTGATCAGTACCAAGAGACCCAGTACTTC | CATSDQYQETQYF
TRBJ1-1 | TRBV12-3/TRBV12-4 | few | - | TGTGCCAGCAGGTTACAGGGTCGTTTTGAAGCTTTCTTT | CASRLQGRFEAFF
TRBJ2-1 | TRBV12-3/TRBV12-4 | - | TRBD2 | TGTGCCAGCAGTGCTGCCGACTCGGGGAGGGCCGGGTATGAGCAGTTCTTC | CASSAADSGRAGYEQFF
TRBJ1-6 | TRBV7-8 | few | - | TGTGCCAGCAGCCTAGCCGGATCCGGCTATCGTAATTCACCCCTCCACTTT | CASSLAGSGYRNSPLHF
TRBJ1-1 | TRBV7-2 | - | - | TGTGCCAGCAGCCTGCGAGGGGGAGCGAGGGAAGCTTTCTTT | CASSLRGGAREAFF
TRBJ2-2 | TRBV10-3 | many | TRBD2 | TGTGCCATCAATACCAGGACTAGCGGGAGGAACACCGGGGAGCTGTTTTTT | CAINTRTSGRNTGELFF
TRBJ2-1 | TRBV20-1 | - | - | TGCAGTGCTAGAGATGTATCGGAGGAGCAGTTCTTC | CSARDVSEEQFF
TRBJ1-1 | TRBV5-4 | - | - | TGTGCCAGCAGCGAGGCTCGGGGCGTGGGCACTGAAGCTTTCTTT | CASSEARGVGTEAFF
TRBJ1-1 | TRBV12-3/TRBV12-4 | - | - | TGTGCCAGCAGTTTAAGGGGCGCAGGGACTGAAGCTTTCTTT | CASSLRGAGTEAFF
TRBJ1-6 | TRBV11-3 | - | - | TGTGCCAGCAGCTATGGAGGGGGGCCCGCTGATTCACCCCTCCACTTT | CASSYGGGPADSPLHF
TRBJ2-3 | TRBV12-3/TRBV12-4 | many | - | TGTGCCAGCAGTTGGTACAGCACCACAGATACGCAGTATTTT | CASSWYSTTDTQYF
TRBJ1-4 | TRBV7-9 | few | - | TGTGCCAGCAGCTTATCGGGCCGCGAAAAACTGTTTTTT | CASSLSGREKLFF
TRBJ1-3 | TRBV25-1 | - | - | TGTGCCAGCAGCCCCCTCCGGGTCTCAGGAAACACCATATATTTT | CASSPLRVSGNTIYF
TRBJ2-7 | TRBV29-1 | few | - | TGCAGCGTTGGTCCAGGGGACTCCTACGAGCAGTACTTC | CSVGPGDSYEQYF
TRBJ2-3 | TRBV7-9 | few | - | TGTGCCAGCAGCTTCAGTGGAGGGGCCGGCACAGATACGCAGTATTTT | CASSFSGGAGTDTQYF
TRBJ2-7 | TRBV12-3/TRBV12-4 | few | TRBD1 | TGTGCCAGCAGTCGAGAACAGGGGTACGAGCAGTACTTC | CASSREQGYEQYF
TRBJ2-3 | TRBV7-9 | few | TRBD1 | TGTGCCAGCAGCTTAAGGACAGGGGGTAGCACAGATACGCAGTATTTT | CASSLRTGGSTDTQYF
TRBJ2-3 | TRBV29-1 | - | - | TGCAGCGTGAGGACCGGGGGTGGAGATACGCAGTATTTT | CSVRTGGGDTQYF
TRBJ1-1 | TRBV18 | few | - | TGTGCCAGCTCACCGGAGGAGAAATGGGCCATGAACACTGAAGCTTTCTTT | CASSPEEKWAMNTEAFF
TRBJ2-5 | TRBV20-1 | - | TRBD2 | TGCAGTGCTAGAAAGCCGGGACTAGCGGGAGGAGGGGGCCAAGAGACCCAGTACTTC | CSARKPGLAGGGGQETQYF
TRBJ2-5 | TRBV10-3 | - | - | TGTGCCATCAGTGAGTCGAGAAAGCAGGGGACTACCAAAGAGACCCAGTACTTC | CAISESRKQGTTKETQYF
TRBJ2-1 | TRBV4-3 | - | - | TGCGCCAGCAGCCAAGAGAGGGCAGGGAAGTATGAGCAGTTCTTC | CASSQERAGKYEQFF
TRBJ1-3 | TRBV12-3/TRBV12-4 | many | - | TGTGCCAGCAGTTGGGGGGGAAACTCTGGAAACACCATATATTTT | CASSWGGNSGNTIYF
TRBJ2-5 | TRBV28 | few | - | TGTGCCAGCAGTCCCGGCGCTCTAGCGATGGAGACCCAGTACTTC | CASSPGALAMETQYF
TRBJ2-5 | TRBV24-1 | many | TRBD1 | TGTGCCACCAGCCCTGGAGGACAGGGGCAAGAGACCCAGTACTTC | CATSPGGQGQETQYF
TRBJ2-7 | TRBV27 | many | - | TGTGCCAGCAGTTTATCGGGGAGAATCTACGAGCAGTACTTC | CASSLSGRIYEQYF
TRBJ2-3 | TRBV28 | few | TRBD2 | TGTGCCAGCGGACTAGGGGCTAGCACAGATACGCAGTATTTT | CASGLGASTDTQYF
TRBJ2-7 | TRBV20-1 | few | TRBD1 | TGCAGTGCGGACCGGGACAGGCTCCACGAGCAGTACTTC | CSADRDRLHEQYF
TRBJ1-1 | TRBV4-3 | - | - | TGCGCCAGCAGCCAAGAGGGACGGGGGGCCACTGAAGCTTTCTTT | CASSQEGRGATEAFF
TRBJ2-5 | TRBV10-3 | - | TRBD1 | TGTGCCAACTCAGGGGGTGCCCGAGAGACCCAGTACTTC | CANSGGARETQYF